The 14 T cell receptor beta chains in this list originate from one sample, sequenced in a study of blood T cells in healthy people across ages. Using a J-beta primer mix together with a sample-barcoded 5' primer, a second PCR was run for roughly 6 to 11 cycles. TCRdb re-analysed the 5' RACE reads in MiXCR, keeping a single row per CDR3 protein. The sample contains 1.5 million to 2 million distinct CDR3 sequences, 30% to 40% of which appear only once. The specimen sequenced was blood. These receptor sequences come from a young woman in good health.

The gene calls are TRBV14 and TRBJ1-2; no clear D gene. The V gene lost 0 bases and the J gene lost 8 bases, with 19 bases spanning the gap. CDR1 is SGHDN, CDR2 FVKESK, per germline. This CDR3 spans 16 amino acids. The CDR3 is CASSQDRVDDPGGYTF. The CDR3 nucleotides are TGTGCCAGCAGCCAAGACCGGGTGGATGATCCCGGCGGCTACACCTTC.

This chain joins TRBV12-3 or TRBV12-4 and TRBJ1-1; D call uncertain. The V end was cut by 3 bases, the J end by 7 bases, with 9 bases between. This CDR3 is 12 amino acids long. The CDR3 DNA follows: TGTGCCAGCAGTTTGGGGTGGCGTGAAGCTTTCTTT. Amino acid sequence: CASSLGWREAFF.

This clonotype was seen a few times. V gene TRBV3-1 combines with J gene TRBJ2-1; D perhaps matches TRBD2 (7 bases). Per germline, CDR1 LGHDT and CDR2 YNNKEL (reference sequence). The CDR3 covers 17 residues. Trimming left V 2 bases short and J 5 bases short, with 19 bases between. Written as DNA, the CDR3 is TGTGCCAGCAGCCAATTAGGGGGGGGCCCTAGGGACAATGAGCAGTTCTTC. It specifies CASSQLGGGPRDNEQFF.

The rearrangement links TRBV15 to TRBJ2-1; D gene ambiguous. The CDR3 is 11 amino acids. Germline V gene data show CDR1 as LNHNV and CDR2 as YYDKDF (reference sequence). Trimming stripped 7 bases from V and 5 bases from J, with 6 bases between. CDR3: CATTNNNEQFF. The CDR3 nucleotides read TGTGCCACCACCAACAACAATGAGCAGTTCTTC.

The gene calls are TRBV6-1 and TRBJ2-3; perhaps D is TRBD1 or TRBD2 (6 bases each). The CDR3 sequence is 16 residues long. V lost 5 bases to trimming and J lost 2 bases, with 17 bases between them. The germline CDR1 and CDR2 sequences are MNHNS and SASEGT. The CDR3 region is CASSLWGAGPTDTQYF. The CDR3 nucleotides are TGTGCCAGCAGTCTATGGGGGGCGGGACCCACAGATACGCAGTATTTT.

The rearrangement links TRBV9 to TRBJ2-3; 10 nucleotides match TRBD1. CDR1 SGDLS and CDR2 YYNGEE come from the germline V gene. This CDR3 spans 16 amino acids. J was trimmed by 3 bases and V by 0 bases; bases with no gene match: 4. CDR3 region: CASSVGGQGYTDTQYF. The CDR3 region has the DNA TGTGCCAGCAGCGTAGGGGGACAGGGGTATACAGATACGCAGTATTTT.

The chain recombines TRBV15 with TRBJ1-2, with D maybe TRBD1 (6 bases). V shed 5 bases and J shed 7 bases, with 17 bases lying between them. Germline CDR1 LNHNV, CDR2 YYDKDF (reference sequence). The CDR3 totals 14 residues. CDR3 nucleotides: TGTGCCACCAGCGGCCTTACAGGGTGGGGTGGCTACACCTTC. Protein product: CATSGLTGWGGYTF.

The rearrangement uses TRBV5-1 and TRBJ2-2; no clear D. V was pared by 2 bases and J by 1 base, with 9 bases between. CDR1 is SGHRS and CDR2 is YFSETQ in the germline V gene. This CDR3 spans 15 amino acids. The CDR3 coding sequence is TGCGCCAGCAGCTTTAGTCCGGGGAACACCGGGGAGCTGTTTTTT. Its translation is CASSFSPGNTGELFF. Using reference TRBV5-1 and TRBJ2-2 for the parts outside the CDR3, the full variable domain is KAGVTQTPRYLIKTRGQQVTLSCSPISGHRSVSWYQQTPGQGLQFLFEYFSETQRNKGNFPGRFSGRQFSNSRSEMNVSTLELGDSALYLCASSFSPGNTGELFFGEGSRLTVL.

The chain links TRBV7-9 to TRBJ2-3; TRBD1 is a possible D gene (5 bases). Trimming cost V 2 bases and J 4 bases, with 10 bases left between them. Germline V gene lookup returns CDR1 SEHNR and CDR2 FQNEAQ (reference sequence). The CDR3 covers 14 residues. CDR3 bases: TGTGCCAGCAGCTTAAAAGGGGCGGCAGATACGCAGTATTTT. Residues: CASSLKGAADTQYF.

In the case of this clonotype: Relative to the germline gene, one junction end is altered; a read error may explain this. The chain joins TRBV4-1 to TRBJ1-4; D not certain. Germline V lookup: CDR1 MGHRA, CDR2 YSYEKL. The CDR3 totals 12 residues. CDR3 in DNA: TGCGCCGGCAGCCAAGCTACTGAAAAACTGTTTTTT. It encodes CAGSQATEKLFF.

This clonotype was seen a few times. The chain joins TRBV5-1 to TRBJ1-1; no firm D call. CDR1 SGHRS and CDR2 YFSETQ come from the germline V gene. Trimming shortened V by 0 bases and J by 8 bases, and 20 bases separated the two germline ends. The CDR3 has 16 amino acids. CDR3 DNA: TGCGCCAGCAGCTTGGCAGTGATCGGACGGACGGTGGAAGCTTTCTTT. It translates to CASSLAVIGRTVEAFF. Using reference TRBV5-1 and TRBJ1-1 for the parts outside the CDR3, the full variable domain is KAGVTQTPRYLIKTRGQQVTLSCSPISGHRSVSWYQQTPGQGLQFLFEYFSETQRNKGNFPGRFSGRQFSNSRSEMNVSTLELGDSALYLCASSLAVIGRTVEAFFGQGTRLTVV.

This clonotype occurred once. This chain links TRBV28 with TRBJ2-3; possible D gene TRBD2, 6 bases. This CDR3 spans 14 amino acids. CDR1 and CDR2 from the germline V gene are MDHEN and SYDVKM. Trimming took 2 bases from V and 2 from J, leaving 8 bases between them. In DNA, the CDR3 is TGTGCCAGCAGTTTAAGGGAGGTCACAGATACGCAGTATTTT. Translating it yields CASSLREVTDTQYF.

The chain joins TRBV28 to TRBJ1-1; 8 bases are a match to TRBD1. Trimming cost V 8 bases and J 2 bases; bases outside gene matches: 10. The CDR3 contains 15 residues. In germline, CDR1 is MDHEN, CDR2 SYDVKM. CDR3 amino acids: CASRGQGRGNTEAFF. The CDR3 nucleotides are TGTGCCAGCCGCGGACAGGGTAGGGGTAACACTGAAGCTTTCTTT. Variable domain in full (rest from reference TRBV28 and TRBJ1-1): DVKVTQSSRYLVKRTGEKVFLECVQDMDHENMFWYRQDPGLGLRLIYFSYDVKMKEKGDIPEGYSVSREKKERFSLILESASTNQTSMYLCASRGQGRGNTEAFFGQGTRLTVV.

Note on this clonotype: Germline is not matched at one junction end, which may reflect a read error. The J gene is TRBJ1-4, the V gene TRBV12-3 or TRBV12-4; 8 positions agree with TRBD1. CDR3 length equals 15 residues. The CDR3 nucleotides read TGTGCCAGCAGCTTTCAGGGGGCCAGCCGCGAAAAGCTGTTTTTT. Protein sequence: CASSFQGASREKLFF.